The 2 T cell receptor beta chains below were found in one sample sequenced in a study of T-cell memory formation after mild COVID-19. TCRdb analysed the 5' RACE reads with MiXCR anew, one entry per CDR3 protein. Of approximately 88,000 distinct CDR3 sequences listed, approximately 25% are singletons. Sequencing was carried out using PBMCs or a T cell subset sorted from them (not recorded which). Every receptor here comes from a man between 18 and 29 years old who had mild COVID-19 (a few samples of this study predate the infection). Cell type and time point are not known.

The chain joins TRBV5-4 to TRBJ2-7; tentative D call: TRBD2 (5 bases). Germline V gene data show CDR1 as SGHNT and CDR2 as YYREEE (reference sequence). V was pared by 3 bases and J by 6 bases, with 10 bases between. CDR3 length equals 12 residues. The CDR3 region is CASSSSFPEQYF. The CDR3 DNA is TGTGCCAGCAGCTCTAGCTTTCCCGAGCAGTACTTC. Using reference TRBV5-4 and TRBJ2-7 for the parts outside the CDR3, the full variable domain is ETGVTQSPTHLIKTRGQQVTLRCSSQSGHNTVSWYQQALGQGPQFIFQYYREEENGRGNFPPRFSGLQFPNYSSELNVNALELDDSALYLCASSSSFPEQYFGPGTRLTVT.

This clonotype has more than one count but fewer than ten. V is TRBV7-9 and J is TRBJ1-2; D is perhaps TRBD1 (5 bases). The V and J ends lost 1 base and 4 bases respectively, with 10 bases between them. Germline V CDR1 and CDR2: SEHNR, FQNEAQ (reference sequence). The CDR3 runs 14 residues. The CDR3 loop is CASSLGTSIYGYTF. CDR3 sequence (DNA): TGTGCCAGCAGCTTAGGGACAAGTATCTATGGCTACACCTTC.